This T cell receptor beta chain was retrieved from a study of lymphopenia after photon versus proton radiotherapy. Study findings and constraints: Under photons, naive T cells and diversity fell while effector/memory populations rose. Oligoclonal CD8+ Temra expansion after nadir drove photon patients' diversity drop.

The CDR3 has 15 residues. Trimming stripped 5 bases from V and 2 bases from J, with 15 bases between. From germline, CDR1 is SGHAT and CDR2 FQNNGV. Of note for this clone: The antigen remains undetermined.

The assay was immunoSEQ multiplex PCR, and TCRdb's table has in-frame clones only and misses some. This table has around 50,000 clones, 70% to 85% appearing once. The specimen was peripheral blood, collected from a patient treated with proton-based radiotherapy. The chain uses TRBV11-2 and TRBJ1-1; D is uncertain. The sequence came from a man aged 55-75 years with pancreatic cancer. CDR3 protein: CASSLSWWPNTEAFF. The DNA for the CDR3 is TGTGCCAGCAGCCTAAGTTGGTGGCCAAACACTGAAGCTTTCTTT.